These 19 T cell receptor beta chains were sequenced from one sample in a study of blood T cell repertoires in COVID-19. Measured with immunoSEQ multiplex PCR; TCRdb has only the in-frame clones, and not every one. The repertoire holds 100,000 to 150,000 clones, about 80% seen once, with roughly 25% in the top ten. The sample comprised peripheral blood. The receptors derive from a human donor in a cohort sampled during active COVID-19.

The CDR3 sequence is CASSLYGGTGELFF. The CDR3 bases are TGTGCCAGCAGCTTGTACGGGGGAACCGGGGAGCTGTTTTTT. The chain is built from TRBV7-9 and TRBJ2-2; D perhaps matches TRBD2 (6 bases). Trimming cost V 3 bases and J 5 bases, with 10 bases left between them. From germline, CDR1 is SEHNR and CDR2 FQNEAQ (reference sequence). The CDR3 is made up of 14 amino acids.

The chain carries TRBV28 and TRBJ1-5, with a weak D call TRBD1 (5 bases). CDR1 MDHEN and CDR2 SYDVKM come from the germline V gene. This CDR3 spans 15 amino acids. Deletions cut 7 bases from V and 9 bases from J, with 22 bases between. CDR3 in DNA: TGTGCCAGCAAATCCCCGGGGGTTACGTCGGGGCCCCAGCATTTT. Translation: CASKSPGVTSGPQHF.

This clone was recorded once. The chain joins TRBV28 to TRBJ2-1; 7 nucleotides agree with TRBD2. Germline CDR1 is MDHEN and CDR2 is SYDVKM. After removal of 6 bases from V and 3 bases from J, the junction contained 5 bases not matched to a gene. The CDR3 sequence is 14 residues long. The CDR3 spells CASRGEGNYNEQFF. The CDR3 DNA sequence: TGTGCCAGCAGAGGGGAGGGGAACTACAATGAGCAGTTCTTC.

The rearrangement links TRBV7-9 to TRBJ1-4; TRBD1 is a possible D gene (6 bases). V shed 3 bases and J shed 6 bases, with 11 bases lying between them. The CDR3 runs 14 residues. Germline assignment: CDR1 SEHNR and CDR2 FQNEAQ (reference sequence). The CDR3 loop is CASSLGAVDEKLFF. The CDR3 DNA sequence: TGTGCCAGCAGCTTGGGGGCAGTTGATGAAAAACTGTTTTTT.

CDR3 nucleotides: TGTGCCAGCAGACGGACAGGAAATTCACCCCTCCACTTT. It yields the protein CASRRTGNSPLHF. The chain recombines TRBV27 with TRBJ1-6; 7 nucleotides agree with TRBD1. Germline V gene data show CDR1 as MNHEY and CDR2 as SMNVEV (reference sequence). There are 13 residues in the CDR3. V trimming: 6 bases; J trimming: 7 bases; junction bases outside the gene matches: 3.

The chain has TRBV18 and TRBJ1-5; D unresolved. The V and J ends lost 0 bases and 3 bases respectively, with 12 bases between them. The CDR3 spans 16 residues. Germline V gene data show CDR1 as KGHSH and CDR2 as LQKENI. This CDR3 reads CASSPPSGTDNQPQHF. The CDR3 DNA is TGTGCCAGCTCACCACCGTCGGGAACAGACAATCAGCCCCAGCATTTT.

As DNA, the CDR3 is TGTGCCAGTAGTATTGGGGGGACAGGGGAGACCCAGTACTTC. Its translation: CASSIGGTGETQYF. The rearrangement joins TRBV19 to TRBJ2-5, with 9 bases matching TRBD1. Per the germline V gene, CDR1 is LNHDA and CDR2 is SQIVND (reference sequence). Losses at the gene ends were 3 bases for V and 5 bases for J; bases not matched to a gene: 4. The CDR3 sequence is 14 residues long.

This clone was detected a few times. The genes are TRBV24-1 and TRBJ2-7; TRBD1 matches 7 bases. The CDR3 is made up of 15 amino acids. The trim removed 7 bases at V and 2 bases at J, leaving 10 bases unmatched. Per germline, CDR1 KGHDR and CDR2 SFDVKD. CDR3 in DNA: TGTGCCACCAGCCAGAAGCAACAGGGGACCTACGAGCAGTACTTC. As protein: CATSQKQQGTYEQYF.

This chain links TRBV7-9 with TRBJ1-1; D may be TRBD1 (6 bases). Germline values: CDR1 SEHNR, CDR2 FQNEAQ (reference sequence). Trimming removed 7 bases from V and 5 bases from J, with 14 bases in between. The CDR3 sequence is 13 residues long. This CDR3 is CASTQSQGTEAFF. The DNA for the CDR3 is TGTGCCAGCACCCAATCACAGGGTACTGAAGCTTTCTTT.

The rearrangement uses TRBV5-4 and TRBJ2-2; 9 bases are a match to TRBD1. This CDR3 is 16 amino acids long. Losses at the gene ends were 4 bases for V and 0 bases for J; bases not matched to a gene: 4. Germline V gene lookup returns CDR1 SGHNT and CDR2 YYREEE (reference sequence). CDR3 in DNA: TGTGCCAGCAGCACGGGACAGGGAGCGAACACCGGGGAGCTGTTTTTT. This translates into CASSTGQGANTGELFF. Full variable domain (outside the CDR3, taken from reference TRBV5-4 and TRBJ2-2): ETGVTQSPTHLIKTRGQQVTLRCSSQSGHNTVSWYQQALGQGPQFIFQYYREEENGRGNFPPRFSGLQFPNYSSELNVNALELDDSALYLCASSTGQGANTGELFFGEGSRLTVL.

The sample holds a few counts of this clone. The gene calls are TRBV10-3 and TRBJ1-2; D is ambiguous. CDR3 size: 12 residues. Germline values: CDR1 ENHRY, CDR2 SYGVKD. The V end was cut by 6 bases, the J end by 7 bases, with 12 bases between. This CDR3 reads CAIRDFAGGYTF. CDR3 nucleotides: TGTGCCATCAGGGACTTTGCGGGTGGCTACACCTTC.

The CDR3 DNA follows: TGTGCCAGTCGTTCCTATCTAGCGGGAGAAACAGATACGCAGTATTTT. Protein sequence: CASRSYLAGETDTQYF. J is TRBJ2-3 and V is TRBV2, with 10 bases matching TRBD2. The J segment lost 3 bases and the V segment lost 9 bases, leaving 12 bases of the junction unmatched. The CDR3 spans 16 residues. The V gene's germline CDR1 is SNHLY and CDR2 FYNNEI.

The chain employs TRBV28 and TRBJ1-3; no definite D call. Trimming removed 6 bases from V and 1 base from J, with 10 bases in between. From germline, CDR1 is MDHEN and CDR2 SYDVKM. The CDR3 is made up of 14 amino acids. CDR3 protein: CASSLNPSGNTIYF. The CDR3 coding sequence is TGTGCCAGCAGCCTAAACCCTTCTGGAAACACCATATATTTT. The whole variable domain, filled in from reference TRBV28 and TRBJ1-3, reads DVKVTQSSRYLVKRTGEKVFLECVQDMDHENMFWYRQDPGLGLRLIYFSYDVKMKEKGDIPEGYSVSREKKERFSLILESASTNQTSMYLCASSLNPSGNTIYFGEGSWLTVV.

This chain connects TRBV18 to TRBJ1-2; D perhaps matches TRBD1 (5 bases). V gave up 2 bases and J gave up 1 base, with 14 bases separating them. There are 16 residues in the CDR3. The V gene's germline CDR1 is KGHSH and CDR2 LQKENI. DNA for the CDR3: TGTGCCAGCTCACCATACATCAGGGCAATTAACTATGGCTACACCTTC. It is translated as CASSPYIRAINYGYTF.

This clone was detected a few times. The chain carries TRBV7-2 and TRBJ2-7; TRBD1 agrees at 9 bases. The CDR3 totals 15 residues. Trimming took 1 base from V and 4 from J; bases not matched to a gene: 5. CDR1 and CDR2 (germline): SGHTA, FQGNSA. DNA for the CDR3: TGTGCCAGCAGCTTAGAGACAGGGGGTGGGTACGAGCAGTACTTC. Its translation is CASSLETGGGYEQYF.

This chain connects TRBV5-1 to TRBJ2-7; 9 bases line up with TRBD1. This CDR3 region has 15 residues. Germline V gene data show CDR1 as SGHRS and CDR2 as YFSETQ. V was clipped by 4 bases and J by 6 bases; unmatched bases: 11. The CDR3 DNA is TGCGCCAGCAGCCACCTAAAAACAGGGGGCGGCGAGCAGTACTTC. It is translated as CASSHLKTGGGEQYF.

This clone showed up just once. This rearrangement joins TRBV6-4 to TRBJ1-5; D not certain. V was pared by 10 bases and J by 0 bases, with 13 bases between. Germline CDR1 MRHNA, CDR2 SNTAGT. The CDR3 consists of 14 residues. The CDR3 region is CATPRLFSNQPQHF. CDR3 nucleotide sequence: TGTGCCACCCCCCGACTGTTTAGCAATCAGCCCCAGCATTTT.

This clone was picked up a small number of times. The chain's CDR3 is CASSAQTVWDTQYF. The CDR3 coding sequence is TGTGCCAGCAGTGCTCAGACTGTCTGGGATACGCAGTATTTT. This rearrangement joins TRBV27 to TRBJ2-3; unclear D gene. The V end lost 5 bases, the J end lost 6 bases, and 15 bases lay between the germline ends. Germline-derived CDR1 and CDR2 are MNHEY and SMNVEV (reference sequence). This CDR3 is built from 14 residues.

This rearrangement joins TRBV7-2 to TRBJ2-7; the D gene is possibly TRBD2 (5 bases). Trimming removed 6 bases from V and 2 bases from J, with 14 bases in between. Per germline, CDR1 SGHTA and CDR2 FQGNSA. CDR3 length: 14 residues. The CDR3 coding sequence is TGTGCCAGCAGGCTGACGAGGGTGGCCTACGAGCAGTACTTC. Translation: CASRLTRVAYEQYF. Drawing the rest from reference TRBV7-2 and TRBJ2-7, the complete variable domain is GAGVSQSPSNKVTEKGKDVELRCDPISGHTALYWYRQSLGQGLEFLIYFQGNSAPDKSGLPSDRFSAERTGGSVSTLTIQRTQQEDSAVYLCASRLTRVAYEQYFGPGTRLTVT.